These 8 T cell receptor beta chains were all obtained from the same sample, sequenced in a study of Tregs in tolerant kidney transplant recipients. Libraries were prepared by immunoSEQ multiplex PCR; TCRdb keeps only in-frame clonotypes and omits some of them. The sample lists roughly 66,000 clones, 80% to 95% occurring once. The sample here was CD8+ T cells from blood, taken before the transplant. The receptor set was obtained from a human donor who received a combined kidney and bone marrow transplant.

To note about this clone: The sample carries other DNA sequences with the same CDR3. V is TRBV7-9 and J is TRBJ1-5, with D hard to call. With 5 bases removed from V and 9 bases from J, the gap between germline ends came to 8 bases. The CDR3 loop spans 11 amino acids. CDR1 and CDR2 from the germline V gene are SEHNR and FQNEAQ (reference sequence). DNA of the CDR3: TGTGCCAGCAGCCTCGGAGGGCCCCAGCATTTT. Protein sequence: CASSLGGPQHF.

This clone was recorded only once. The chain uses TRBV4-1 and TRBJ1-1; D perhaps matches TRBD1 (6 bases). Germline CDR1 MGHRA, CDR2 YSYEKL. V dropped 6 bases and J dropped 4 bases, with 12 bases sitting between them. The CDR3 is 13 residues long. CDR3 region: CASRPGATTEAFF. In DNA form, the CDR3 reads TGCGCCAGCAGACCAGGGGCCACCACTGAAGCTTTCTTT.

The CDR3: CASSPQVRSNQPQHF. For the CDR3, the DNA is TGTGCCAGCAGCCCACAGGTTCGGAGCAATCAGCCCCAGCATTTT. This chain connects TRBV4-2 to TRBJ1-5; D possibly corresponds to TRBD1 (5 bases). Germline CDR1 LGHNA, CDR2 YNFKEQ. This CDR3 has 15 amino acids. Deletions cut 4 bases from V and 1 base from J, with 11 bases between.

The rearrangement uses TRBV27 and TRBJ1-5; D unresolved. CDR1 MNHEY and CDR2 SMNVEV come from the germline V gene (reference sequence). V was cut by 4 bases and J by 6 bases, with 10 bases left in between. This CDR3 contains 13 residues. CDR3 protein: CASSWGDGQPQHF. The CDR3 DNA follows: TGTGCCAGCAGTTGGGGAGATGGTCAGCCCCAGCATTTT.

The V and J genes are TRBV7-3 and TRBJ2-5; the match to TRBD2 covers 12 bases. The CDR3 is 15 amino acids. Germline trimming cut 2 bases from V and 4 bases from J; bases unmatched to any gene: 2. Germline V lookup: CDR1 SGHTA, CDR2 FQGTGA. The CDR3 DNA sequence: TGTGCCAGCAGCTTAGCGGGACTAGCGGGAGAGACCCAGTACTTC. Its protein is CASSLAGLAGETQYF.

This chain links TRBV28 with TRBJ1-1, with a possible D match to TRBD1 (6 bases). The CDR3 contains 13 residues. Between the trimmed V and J ends, which lost 6 bases and 4 bases, there was a span of 12 bases. The germline CDR1 and CDR2 sequences are MDHEN and SYDVKM. The CDR3, as DNA: TGTGCCAGCAGGGGGGGAGGGGGCACTGAAGCTTTCTTT. Protein sequence: CASRGGGGTEAFF.

The chain recombines TRBV9 with TRBJ2-1, with 11 bases identical to TRBD2. V lost 3 bases and J lost 4; bases outside the gene matches: 3. From germline, CDR1 is SGDLS and CDR2 YYNGEE. The CDR3 has 15 residues. CDR3 nucleotides: TGTGCCAGCAGCGGTAGCGGGAGGGATTACAATGAGCAGTTCTTC. Its translation: CASSGSGRDYNEQFF. The whole variable domain, remainder taken from reference TRBV9 and TRBJ2-1, is DSGVTQTPKHLITATGQRVTLRCSPRSGDLSVYWYQQSLDQGLQFLIQYYNGEERAKGNILERFSAQQFPDLHSELNLSSLELGDSALYFCASSGSGRDYNEQFFGPGTRLTVL.

This clone was recorded only once. V usage is TRBV10-3 and J usage is TRBJ2-1, with a tentative D call TRBD2 (5 bases). Looked up from germline, CDR1 is ENHRY and CDR2 is SYGVKD. This CDR3 region has 15 residues. Trimming stripped 4 bases from V and 4 bases from J, with 14 bases between. In nucleotides, the CDR3 is TGTGCCATCAGTGGTGAGGGAATCGGTTACAATGAGCAGTTCTTC. Translation: CAISGEGIGYNEQFF.